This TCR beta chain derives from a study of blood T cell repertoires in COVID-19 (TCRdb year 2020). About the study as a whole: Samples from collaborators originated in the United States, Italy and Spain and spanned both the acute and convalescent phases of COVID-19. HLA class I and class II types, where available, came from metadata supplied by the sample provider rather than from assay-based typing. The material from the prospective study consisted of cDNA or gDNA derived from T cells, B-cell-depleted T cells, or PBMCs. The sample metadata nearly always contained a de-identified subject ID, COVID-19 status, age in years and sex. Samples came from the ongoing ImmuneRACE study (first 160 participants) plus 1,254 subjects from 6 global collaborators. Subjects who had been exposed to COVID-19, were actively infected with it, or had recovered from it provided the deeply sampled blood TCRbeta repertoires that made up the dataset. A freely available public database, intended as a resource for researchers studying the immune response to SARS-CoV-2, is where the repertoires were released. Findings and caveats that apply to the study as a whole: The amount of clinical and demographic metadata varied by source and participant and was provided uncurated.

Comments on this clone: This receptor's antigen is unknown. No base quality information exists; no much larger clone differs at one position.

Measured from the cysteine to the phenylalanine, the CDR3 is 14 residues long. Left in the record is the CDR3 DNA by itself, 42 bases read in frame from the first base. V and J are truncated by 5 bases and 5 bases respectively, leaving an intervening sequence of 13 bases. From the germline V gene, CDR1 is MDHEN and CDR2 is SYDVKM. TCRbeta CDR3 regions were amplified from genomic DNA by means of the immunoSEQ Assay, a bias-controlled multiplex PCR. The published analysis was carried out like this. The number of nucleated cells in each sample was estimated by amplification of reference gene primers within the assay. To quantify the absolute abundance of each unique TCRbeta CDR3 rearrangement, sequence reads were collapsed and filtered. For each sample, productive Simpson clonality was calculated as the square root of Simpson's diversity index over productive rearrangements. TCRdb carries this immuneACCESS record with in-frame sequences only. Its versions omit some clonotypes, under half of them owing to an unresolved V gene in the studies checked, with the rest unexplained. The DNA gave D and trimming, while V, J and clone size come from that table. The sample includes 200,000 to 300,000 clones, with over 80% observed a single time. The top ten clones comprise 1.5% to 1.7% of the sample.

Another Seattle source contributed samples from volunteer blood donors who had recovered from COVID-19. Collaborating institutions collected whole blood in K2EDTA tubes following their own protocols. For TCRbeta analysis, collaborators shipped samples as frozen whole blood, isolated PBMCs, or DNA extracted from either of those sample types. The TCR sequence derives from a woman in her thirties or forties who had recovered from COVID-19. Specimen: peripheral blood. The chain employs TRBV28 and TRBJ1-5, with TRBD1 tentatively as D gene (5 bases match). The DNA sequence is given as TGTGCCAGCAGTGTCAGACAGACGCATCAGCCCCAGCATTTT. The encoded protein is CASSVRQTHQPQHF.